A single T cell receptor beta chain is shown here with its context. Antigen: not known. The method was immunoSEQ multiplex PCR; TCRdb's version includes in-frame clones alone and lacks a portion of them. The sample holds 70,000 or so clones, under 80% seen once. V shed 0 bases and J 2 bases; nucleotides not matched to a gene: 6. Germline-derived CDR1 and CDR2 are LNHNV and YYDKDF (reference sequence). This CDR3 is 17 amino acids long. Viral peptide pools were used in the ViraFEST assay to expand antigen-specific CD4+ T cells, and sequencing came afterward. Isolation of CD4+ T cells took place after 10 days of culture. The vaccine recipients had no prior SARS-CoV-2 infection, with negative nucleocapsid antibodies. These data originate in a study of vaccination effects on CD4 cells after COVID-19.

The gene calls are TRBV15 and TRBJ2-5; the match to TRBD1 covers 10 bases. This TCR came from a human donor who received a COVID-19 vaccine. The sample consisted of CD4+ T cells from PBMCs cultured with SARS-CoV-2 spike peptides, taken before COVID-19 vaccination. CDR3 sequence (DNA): TGTGCCACCAGCAGAGACCAGGGGACAGGGGAACAAGAGACCCAGTACTTC. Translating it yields CATSRDQGTGEQETQYF.